This paragraph covers one TCR beta chain sequence. The assay was immunoSEQ multiplex PCR, and TCRdb's table has in-frame clones only and misses some. Of around 69,000 clones listed, roughly 92% were seen once; the top ten hold roughly 2.1%. Trimming shortened V by 4 bases and J by 5 bases, and 18 bases separated the two germline ends. Germline CDR1 SGHDT, CDR2 YYEEEE. The CDR3 is 15 residues long. The sample comes from a study of T cell changes during pregnancy in multiple sclerosis. The sample in question was peripheral blood, obtained in the second trimester of pregnancy. This TCR was sampled from a female donor in good health, enrolled as a control in a pregnancy study. The gene calls are TRBV5-6 and TRBJ1-2, with D possibly TRBD1 on 6 matching bases. As DNA, the CDR3 is TGTGCCAGCAGCCTGGGGGACATGAATCTTTATGGCTACACCTTC. It codes for CASSLGDMNLYGYTF.